The next 27 T cell receptor beta chains were all read from a single sample in a study of T cell responses to AZD1222 COVID-19 vaccine. Assay used: immunoSEQ multiplex PCR; TCRdb lists only in-frame clones, some missing. The sample includes 100,000 to 150,000 clones, 89% of them seen just once. Sequenced here: peripheral blood, sampled on day 0 of AZD1222 vaccination. The receptors were sampled from an adult in good health.

This chain connects TRBV3-1 (or the pseudogene TRBV3-2) to TRBJ1-4; 8 bases fit TRBD1. This CDR3 spans 16 amino acids. Germline V gene lookup returns CDR1 LGHDT and CDR2 YNNKEL (reference sequence). After removal of 7 bases from V and 5 bases from J, the junction contained 12 bases not matched to a gene. CDR3 nucleotide sequence: TGTGCCAGCACCCCTGTTGGGACAGGAGAAAATGAAAAACTGTTTTTT. It is translated as CASTPVGTGENEKLFF.

The CDR3 reads CASSETGVYGYTF. CDR3 sequence (DNA): TGTGCCAGCAGTGAGACAGGGGTCTATGGCTACACCTTC. V gene TRBV25-1 combines with J gene TRBJ1-2; 8 bases are a match to TRBD1. Germline V CDR1 and CDR2: MGHDK, SYGVNS. The trim removed 3 bases at V and 4 bases at J, leaving 1 base unmatched. This CDR3 region has 13 residues.

V is TRBV3-1 (or the pseudogene TRBV3-2) and J is TRBJ1-3, with D hard to call. V dropped 0 bases and J dropped 2 bases, with 8 bases sitting between them. Per germline, CDR1 LGHDT and CDR2 YNNKEL (reference sequence). The CDR3 runs 15 residues. As DNA, the CDR3 is TGTGCCAGCAGCCAAGATGCGGGTCCTGGAAACACCATATATTTT. It specifies CASSQDAGPGNTIYF.

V gene TRBV19 combines with J gene TRBJ1-1, with a possible D match to TRBD1 (6 bases). This CDR3 is built from 13 residues. Per germline, CDR1 LNHDA and CDR2 SQIVND (reference sequence). The DNA of the CDR3 is TGTGTAGTACAGGGAGCGAGCAACACTGAAGCTTTCTTT. Residues: CVVQGASNTEAFF. Filled out from reference TRBV19 and TRBJ1-1, the complete variable domain reads DGGITQSPKYLFRKEGQNVTLSCEQNLNHDAMYWYRQDPGQGLRLIYYSQIVNDFQKGDIAEGYSVSREKKESFPLTVTSAQKNPTAFYLCVVQGASNTEAFFGQGTRLTVV.

The V gene is TRBV7-3, the J gene TRBJ2-1; 7 bases fit TRBD2. The CDR3 sequence is 13 residues long. Germline lookup yields CDR1 SGHTA and CDR2 FQGTGA. V gave up 4 bases and J gave up 6 bases; unmatched junction bases: 3. The CDR3 sequence is CASSWGGGNEQFF. CDR3 DNA sequence: TGTGCCAGCAGCTGGGGGGGTGGCAATGAGCAGTTCTTC.

V and J are TRBV30 and TRBJ1-5; 7 nucleotides line up with TRBD1. Germline V lookup: CDR1 GTSNPN, CDR2 SVGIG (reference sequence). The CDR3 has 14 residues. V dropped 0 bases and J dropped 7; count of bases not matched to a gene: 6. This chain's CDR3 is CAWSVGTAGQPQHF. CDR3 nucleotides: TGTGCCTGGAGTGTAGGGACAGCAGGACAGCCCCAGCATTTT.

The chain uses TRBV9 and TRBJ2-5; TRBD2 is a possible D gene (5 bases). This CDR3 has 15 amino acids. Trimming left V 3 bases short and J 4 bases short, with 16 bases between. Germline CDR1 and CDR2: SGDLS and YYNGEE. CDR3 DNA sequence: TGTGCCAGCAGCGCCTACAGCGGAATAAGAGAGACCCAGTACTTC. Its translation is CASSAYSGIRETQYF.

The chain employs TRBV6-5 and TRBJ1-5; D perhaps matches TRBD1 (5 bases). Trimming left V 7 bases short and J 7 bases short, with 14 bases between. Germline assignment: CDR1 MNHEY and CDR2 SVGAGI. This CDR3 spans 13 amino acids. The DNA for the CDR3 is TGTGCCAGCACCACACAGGCGGGGCAGCCCCAGCATTTT. Its translation is CASTTQAGQPQHF.

V is TRBV29-1 and J is TRBJ1-2; D not certain. Germline V gene data show CDR1 as SQVTM and CDR2 as ANQGSEA. Trimming shortened V by 3 bases and J by 4 bases, and 15 bases separated the two germline ends. The CDR3 contains 14 residues. This CDR3 is CSVEILSPLYGYTF. As DNA, the CDR3 is TGCAGCGTTGAGATCCTATCCCCCCTCTATGGCTACACCTTC.

CDR3 nucleotides: TGTGCCAGCAGCGTAGGGAACCTTATGGATACGCAGTATTTT. It specifies CASSVGNLMDTQYF. The V and J genes are TRBV9 and TRBJ2-3; no definite D call. Trimming cost V 0 bases and J 6 bases, with 11 bases left between them. The CDR3 runs 14 residues. CDR1 and CDR2 (germline): SGDLS, YYNGEE.

This clone occurred a few times. The chain carries TRBV9 and TRBJ2-2; D call uncertain. The CDR3 is 13 residues long. Per the germline V gene, CDR1 is SGDLS and CDR2 is YYNGEE. V was shortened by 0 bases and J by 6 bases, with 6 bases between the two germline ends. The CDR3 region has the DNA TGTGCCAGCAGCGTAGAAGGGTCCGGGGAGCTGTTTTTT. This translates into CASSVEGSGELFF.

The chain carries TRBV24-1 and TRBJ2-7; 11 bases are shared with TRBD1. This CDR3 spans 16 amino acids. The trim removed 5 bases at V and 3 bases at J, leaving 8 bases unmatched. CDR1 and CDR2 from the germline V gene are KGHDR and SFDVKD. CDR3 bases: TGTGCCACCAGTGCCGCGCCGGGACAGGGGGTCTACGAGCAGTACTTC. Encoded protein: CATSAAPGQGVYEQYF.

The chain uses TRBV7-3 and TRBJ2-3, with 12 positions matching TRBD2. The CDR3 extends over 15 amino acids. V dropped 2 bases and J dropped 6; count of bases not matched to a gene: 3. The germline V gene has CDR1 SGHTA and CDR2 FQGTGA. The CDR3 reads CASSLVGLAGDTQYF. CDR3 coding DNA: TGTGCCAGCAGCTTAGTGGGACTAGCGGGCGATACGCAGTATTTT.

The chain recombines TRBV6-2 or TRBV6-3 with TRBJ1-2; D gene ambiguous. This CDR3 has 13 amino acids. With 7 bases removed from V and 3 bases from J, the gap between germline ends came to 12 bases. The germline V gene has CDR1 MNHEY and CDR2 SVGEGT. CDR3 sequence reads: CASNPTHYYGYTF. CDR3 bases: TGTGCCAGCAACCCGACCCATTACTATGGCTACACCTTC.

The genes are TRBV2 and TRBJ2-5, with D perhaps TRBD1 (6 bases). V shed 8 bases and J shed 2 bases, with 12 bases lying between them. Germline V gives CDR1 SNHLY, CDR2 FYNNEI. The CDR3 runs 13 residues. CDR3 in amino acids: CASLRGIQETQYF. The CDR3 DNA reads as TGTGCCAGCTTGAGGGGGATACAAGAGACCCAGTACTTC.

This clone was seen more than once but under ten times. The CDR3 sequence: CASSPRQGVNEQYF. CDR3 sequence (DNA): TGTGCCAGCTCACCGAGACAGGGGGTCAACGAGCAGTACTTC. J is TRBJ2-7 and V is TRBV18; 9 bases match TRBD1. The CDR3 is 14 residues long. The germline gives CDR1 KGHSH, CDR2 LQKENI. V lost 3 bases, J lost 5 bases, and 5 bases stayed unmatched.

The rearrangement joins TRBV27 to TRBJ1-5, with D unresolved. This CDR3 region has 15 residues. Per germline, CDR1 MNHEY and CDR2 SMNVEV (reference sequence). V was trimmed by 5 bases and J by 2 bases, leaving 13 bases between them. CDR3 coding DNA: TGTGCCAGCAGTACTGGGTTGCAGGGCAATCAGCCCCAGCATTTT. This sequence encodes CASSTGLQGNQPQHF.

The chain joins TRBV19 to TRBJ1-6; TRBD1 agrees at 7 bases. Germline CDR1 LNHDA, CDR2 SQIVND (reference sequence). The CDR3 runs to 15 residues. V was pared by 3 bases and J by 4 bases, with 3 bases of the junction left unmatched. CDR3 coding DNA: TGTGCCAGTAGTATGGGACAGAGTTATAATTCACCCCTCCACTTT. Residues: CASSMGQSYNSPLHF.

V is TRBV7-2 and J is TRBJ2-1; 9 bases fit TRBD2. This CDR3 spans 16 amino acids. With V trimmed by 5 bases and J by 4 bases, 9 bases remained unmatched. Germline lookup yields CDR1 SGHTA and CDR2 FQGNSA. CDR3 residues: CASSQNSGGNYNEQFF. In DNA, the CDR3 is TGTGCCAGCAGCCAAAATAGCGGGGGAAATTACAATGAGCAGTTCTTC. Supplemented by reference TRBV7-2 and TRBJ2-1, the full variable domain reads GAGVSQSPSNKVTEKGKDVELRCDPISGHTALYWYRQSLGQGLEFLIYFQGNSAPDKSGLPSDRFSAERTGGSVSTLTIQRTQQEDSAVYLCASSQNSGGNYNEQFFGPGTRLTVL.

A single count supports this clone. This chain joins TRBV10-1 and TRBJ2-4; D is unclear. Germline V lookup: CDR1 WNHNN, CDR2 SYGVQD (reference sequence). Deletions cut 7 bases from V and 2 bases from J, with 18 bases between. This CDR3 region has 16 residues. The CDR3, as DNA: TGCGCCAGCAAACTTCAAGGGTGGGCGCCCAAAAACATTCAGTACTTC. Protein: CASKLQGWAPKNIQYF.

The chain couples TRBV3-1 (or the pseudogene TRBV3-2) to TRBJ2-1; 8 nucleotides line up with TRBD2. CDR3 length: 16 residues. Germline V gives CDR1 LGHDT, CDR2 YNNKEL (reference sequence). The V segment lost 4 bases and the J segment 7 bases; nucleotides outside the gene matches: 12. The CDR3 sequence: CASSLPLSGSRNEQFF. CDR3 nucleotide sequence: TGTGCCAGCAGCCTTCCCCTGAGCGGGAGTCGAAATGAGCAGTTCTTC.

This sequence joins TRBV6-5 and TRBJ1-5, with unresolved D. Trimming cost V 5 bases and J 6 bases, with 8 bases left between them. The V gene's germline CDR1 is MNHEY and CDR2 SVGAGI. This CDR3 contains 12 residues. As DNA, the CDR3 is TGTGCCAGCAGTCCACCGGGTCAGCCCCAGCATTTT. Residues: CASSPPGQPQHF.

V gene TRBV5-4 combines with J gene TRBJ1-1, with a tentative D call TRBD1 (5 bases). Looked up from germline, CDR1 is SGHNT and CDR2 is YYREEE (reference sequence). Trimming took 6 bases from V and 1 from J, leaving 13 bases between them. This CDR3 region has 14 residues. The CDR3 DNA sequence: TGTGCCAGCACCTTAGGAACAGGGAACACTGAAGCTTTCTTT. This sequence encodes CASTLGTGNTEAFF.

The V and J genes are TRBV4-1 and TRBJ2-3; maybe TRBD2 (5 bases). Looked up from germline, CDR1 is MGHRA and CDR2 is YSYEKL. V gave up 3 bases and J gave up 5 bases, with 12 bases separating them. The CDR3 runs to 14 residues. This CDR3 reads CASSQPRAKDTQYF. The CDR3 DNA sequence: TGCGCCAGCAGCCAGCCGCGGGCGAAAGATACGCAGTATTTT.

This clone appeared a few times. This chain links TRBV6-5 with TRBJ1-6; the match to TRBD1 covers 7 bases. The V gene end was trimmed by 0 bases and the J gene end by 12 bases; junction bases not matched to a gene: 8. CDR1 MNHEY and CDR2 SVGAGI come from the germline V gene. The CDR3 is 15 amino acids. This CDR3 is CASSYSKQGRGPLHF. In DNA, the CDR3 is TGTGCCAGCAGTTACTCAAAACAGGGGAGAGGACCCCTCCACTTT.

This clone was counted between two and nine times. The chain is built from TRBV5-6 and TRBJ2-7; no clear D gene. The length of the CDR3 is 11 residues. The germline CDR1 and CDR2 sequences are SGHDT and YYEEEE. Trimming removed 2 bases from V and 6 bases from J, with 6 bases in between. CDR3 bases: TGTGCCAGCAGCTTTAGGTTCGAGCAGTACTTC. It translates to CASSFRFEQYF.

The rearrangement links TRBV28 to TRBJ2-3, with D perhaps matching TRBD2 (6 bases). Germline lookup yields CDR1 MDHEN and CDR2 SYDVKM. The ends were cut back, 5 bases at V and 2 bases at J, with 20 bases in the middle. This CDR3 is built from 17 residues. This CDR3 is CASSGPFTGTYTDTQYF. The CDR3 DNA follows: TGTGCCAGCAGTGGTCCCTTCACCGGGACTTACACAGATACGCAGTATTTT.